This TCR beta chain was sequenced during a study of cytomegalovirus exposure and HLA in healthy donors. The study's findings and limits: Later analysis reportedly placed an Asian-associated ancestry cluster below the roughly 680-donor mean in N-insertions. Further analysis, carried out later, found HLA-associated TCR beta chains more clonally expanded than equally common other chains. The study put around 180 TCR beta chains on its list as cytomegalovirus-associated.

With regard to this clone: Its matching antigen is unknown.

CDR1 is SGHRS and CDR2 is YFSETQ in the germline V gene. V dropped 1 base and J dropped 3 bases, with 10 bases sitting between them. This CDR3 is 15 amino acids long. PCR used 60 Vbeta primers and 13 Jbeta primers. TCRdb's copy holds only in-frame clones and misses some; the assay was immunoSEQ multiplex PCR. The sample records roughly 130,000 clones, about 80% being singletons. The chain recombines TRBV5-1 with TRBJ1-4, with D tentatively TRBD1 (6 bases). Sequencing was performed on PBMCs. This sequence was found in a man younger than 40 in good health and CMV-seronegative. CDR3 nucleotide sequence: TGCGCCAGCAGCTTGAACGGACAGCCTAATGAAAAACTGTTTTTT. Its protein product is CASSLNGQPNEKLFF.